This TCR beta chain came from a study of blood T cells in healthy people across ages (dated by TCRdb to about 2015). With respect to the entire study: In model experiments, roughly one uniquely barcoded TCR beta cDNA molecule per two T cells was captured by template switching. The study measured age-related changes in TCR beta repertoire diversity using deep sequencing normalized with unique cDNA molecular identifiers. The donors were split into four age groups: young (average about 16 years), middle-aged (about 40), aged (approximately 59) and long-lived (approximately 80). To avoid experimental bias, donors of different ages were distributed randomly across sequencing lanes. For two donors (one aged 18 to 29 and one aged 80 or older), the study analyzed two additional independent replicas of 1 million unique cDNA reads from the same blood draw. Findings and caveats that apply to the study as a whole: The CMV infection status of donors was not known, potentially confounding age-related changes in expanded clonotypes. Compared with the aged group, the long-lived group had more naive CD4+ T cells, fewer expanded clones and increased TCR diversity, a pattern suggesting age selection. Estimates of total diversity from one million sequenced T cells were regarded as lower bounds and underestimates. Observed TCR beta diversity per million T cells fell roughly linearly with age, and a significant reduction was already apparent by age about 36. The percentage of naive T cells measured by flow cytometry correlated strongly with observed TCR beta diversity. Because profiling used bulk unsorted PBMCs, naive and antigen-experienced compartments could not be compared conclusively.

Library method: 5' RACE. The sequencer was an Illumina HiSeq 2500. A second PCR of about 6 to 12 cycles was run with a J-beta primer mix and a sample-barcoded 5' primer. A template-switch 5' adaptor carrying 12 random nucleotides introduced a unique molecular identifier onto each TCR beta cDNA molecule. Each sample yielded at least 3 million CDR3-containing paired-end reads. All of the RNA was converted into first-strand cDNA using the Mint cDNA synthesis kit, with a TRBC-specific oligonucleotide serving as the primer. All cDNA was treated with uracil-DNA glycosylase and then went through a first 18-cycle PCR with the universal primers M1SS and BC2_uni_R. As for the original processing: Normalization of each sample was performed by random selection of 1 million high-quality reads, each carrying a distinct molecular identifier. Reads with shared molecular identifiers were discarded instead of being binned into consensus sequences. CDR3 identification, clonotype clustering and error correction used MiTCR with a Q25 quality threshold and the strictest error-elimination algorithm. A nonparametric unseen species model with Euler transformation was used to estimate lower-bound total TCR beta diversity. TCRdb redid the processing of the public reads, applying fastp at Q25 and MiXCR, and retained in-frame beta chains. Rows are combined by CDR3 protein, so each entry shows the most common genes and DNA. The V and J calls here are based on TCRdb, not the publication. In this sample the table shows 600,000 or so distinct CDR3 sequences, 20% to 25% of which occur a single time. 3% to 4.5% of the sample rests with the top ten.

Concerning this clonotype: Its antigen specificity is not known. No base-level quality is on record; no much larger clone is a single base apart.

The donors were roughly 40 Caucasian individuals from Russia, aged 6 to 90 years, who were systemically healthy. Each donor gave ten milliliters of peripheral blood, drawn into EDTA-treated Vacutainer tubes. Ficoll-Paque density-gradient centrifugation was used to isolate PBMCs, with at least 7 million per sample. Trizol reagent was used to extract total RNA from PBMCs, with at least 6 micrograms per sample. For every donor, flow cytometry on a PBMC aliquot measured the percentage of naive CD45RAhigh/CD27high T cells. V loses 4 bases at its end and J loses 10 bases; junction bases beyond the gene matches: 5. The CDR3 numbers 13 residues from cysteine through phenylalanine. Just CDR3 DNA is preserved here, 39 bases in frame from base 1. Taken from the germline V gene (reference sequence), the CDR1 and CDR2 loops are LGHDT and YNNKEL.

In this chain, TRBV3-1 is recombined with TRBJ2-1, with 9 bases matching TRBD1. The sequence was obtained from a man aged 65 to 79 in good health. Source material: blood. The sequenced DNA is TGTGCCAGCAGCCCAACAGGGGGCAGGGAGCAGTTCTTC. This gives the protein CASSPTGGREQFF.